One sample yielded the 15 T cell receptor beta chains listed below, sequenced in a study of identical twins. MiXCR, run by TCRdb on the 5' RACE reads, gives a single entry per CDR3 protein. Of hundreds of thousands of distinct CDR3 sequences in the sample, around 6% were seen once. The specimen sequenced was naive T cells sorted from blood. These receptors all stem from a man between 18 and 35 years old in good health.

This clonotype appeared many times. V and J are TRBV5-1 and TRBJ2-1; D unresolved. CDR1 and CDR2 from the germline V gene are SGHRS and YFSETQ. This CDR3 is built from 13 residues. The ends were cut back, 5 bases at V and 8 bases at J, with 14 bases in the middle. For the CDR3, the DNA is TGCGCCAGCAGGGACCTTTCCCGCGATGAGCAGTTCTTC. Protein: CASRDLSRDEQFF. Based on the CDR3 plus reference TRBV5-1 and TRBJ2-1, the full variable domain is KAGVTQTPRYLIKTRGQQVTLSCSPISGHRSVSWYQQTPGQGLQFLFEYFSETQRNKGNFPGRFSGRQFSNSRSEMNVSTLELGDSALYLCASRDLSRDEQFFGPGTRLTVL.

The chain uses TRBV3-1 and TRBJ1-6; 7 bases line up with TRBD1. Germline CDR1 reads LGHDT; CDR2 reads YNNKEL (reference sequence). This CDR3 comprises 13 residues. V was pared by 7 bases and J by 10 bases, with 7 bases of the junction left unmatched. CDR3 in DNA: TGTGCCAGCAACGGGGACAGAACCTCACCCCTCCACTTT. Amino acid sequence: CASNGDRTSPLHF.

This clonotype was seen repeatedly, ten times or more. The rearrangement uses TRBV15 and TRBJ2-3; tentative D call: TRBD2 (5 bases). Germline CDR1 reads LNHNV; CDR2 reads YYDKDF (reference sequence). The CDR3 sequence is 15 residues long. With 5 bases removed from V and 2 bases from J, the gap between germline ends came to 14 bases. The CDR3 DNA is TGTGCCACCAGCGGCCAAGCGGTACACACAGATACGCAGTATTTT. Translation gives CATSGQAVHTDTQYF.

This clonotype was seen a handful of times. The chain joins TRBV13 to TRBJ2-4, with 7 bases lining up with TRBD2. V was pared by 6 bases and J by 0 bases, with 2 bases of the junction left unmatched. Germline CDR1 reads PRHDT; CDR2 reads FYEKMQ (reference sequence). The CDR3 consists of 14 residues. The CDR3 region is CASRGGVAKNIQYF. CDR3 DNA sequence: TGTGCCAGCAGGGGGGGGGTAGCCAAAAACATTCAGTACTTC. The full variable domain, rest sourced from reference TRBV13 and TRBJ2-4, is AAGVIQSPRHLIKEKRETATLKCYPIPRHDTVYWYQQGPGQDPQFLISFYEKMQSDKGSIPDRFSAQQFSDYHSELNMSSLELGDSALYFCASRGGVAKNIQYFGAGTRLSVL.

Of note for this clonotype: Just one base apart from a much larger clone, this may be a read error. The chain joins TRBV12-3 or TRBV12-4 to TRBJ1-5, with D uncertain. The DNA end is more similar to TRBJ2-3, so the J call may be wrong. The CDR3 runs 14 residues. The CDR3 DNA is TGTGCCAGCAGTTTAAGGCCGCCCAATCAGCCCCAGTATTTT. This sequence encodes CASSLRPPNQPQYF.

This clonotype turned up a few times. V and J are TRBV7-9 and TRBJ1-4; weak D call: TRBD1 (5 bases). Trimming removed 2 bases from V and 8 bases from J, with 12 bases in between. The CDR3 sequence is 14 residues long. CDR1 and CDR2 (germline): SEHNR, FQNEAQ (reference sequence). The CDR3 DNA reads TGTGCCAGCAGCTTAATGACAGTAACAGAAAAACTGTTTTTT. Translating it yields CASSLMTVTEKLFF.

The chain uses TRBV20-1 and TRBJ2-1, with D possibly TRBD1 on 6 matching bases. The CDR3 spans 16 residues. With 3 bases removed from V and 3 bases from J, the gap between germline ends came to 18 bases. Germline V gives CDR1 DFQATT, CDR2 SNEGSKA (reference sequence). CDR3 region: CSARAKTGRVYNEQFF. The CDR3 DNA follows: TGCAGTGCTAGGGCAAAGACAGGCCGGGTCTACAATGAGCAGTTCTTC.

This clonotype was seen at least ten times. This rearrangement joins TRBV20-1 to TRBJ2-5; 9 bases fit TRBD2. Germline trimming cut 3 bases from V and 0 bases from J; bases unmatched to any gene: 8. This CDR3 is built from 16 residues. Germline assignment: CDR1 DFQATT and CDR2 SNEGSKA (reference sequence). CDR3 sequence reads: CSASMASGAYQETQYF. As DNA, the CDR3 is TGCAGTGCTAGTATGGCTAGCGGGGCTTACCAAGAGACCCAGTACTTC.

In its sample, this clonotype was seen many times. The V call is TRBV29-1, the J call TRBJ1-2; D ambiguous. Trimming cost V 6 bases and J 4 bases, with 24 bases left between them. The germline CDR1 and CDR2 sequences are SQVTM and ANQGSEA. There are 16 residues in the CDR3. CDR3 protein: CSVPTGPVTLGYGYTF. The CDR3 coding sequence is TGCAGCGTCCCAACCGGACCCGTCACGTTGGGCTATGGCTACACCTTC.

This clonotype was seen only a few times. This sequence joins TRBV7-2 and TRBJ2-7, with 13 bases that match TRBD2. V lost 1 base, J lost 2 bases, and 2 bases stayed unmatched. This CDR3 contains 16 residues. Germline assignment: CDR1 SGHTA and CDR2 FQGNSA. CDR3 bases: TGTGCCAGCAGCTTAGGCGGGACTAGCGGGACCTACGAGCAGTACGTC. This encodes CASSLGGTSGTYEQYV.

This clonotype was observed a few times. This chain connects TRBV7-9 to TRBJ2-2, with D uncertain. Per germline, CDR1 SEHNR and CDR2 FQNEAQ (reference sequence). The CDR3 totals 13 residues. V was pared by 2 bases and J by 6 bases, with 7 bases between. The CDR3 region has the DNA TGTGCCAGCAGCTTACCCGGCCCCGGGGAGCTGTTTTTT. Amino acid sequence: CASSLPGPGELFF.

This chain connects TRBV6-1 to TRBJ2-7, with 7 bases fitting TRBD1. Trimming took 7 bases from V and 2 from J; bases not matched to a gene: 5. This CDR3 region has 13 residues. Germline V gene data show CDR1 as MNHNS and CDR2 as SASEGT. Written as DNA, the CDR3 is TGTGCCAGCACCAAGGGACAGCCCTACGAGCAGTACTTC. This sequence encodes CASTKGQPYEQYF.

This clonotype was found a few times. The chain has TRBV7-9 and TRBJ1-5, with 7 bases lining up with TRBD1. The CDR3 contains 16 residues. The J segment lost 5 bases and the V segment lost 1 base, leaving 8 bases of the junction unmatched. The germline CDR1 and CDR2 sequences are SEHNR and FQNEAQ (reference sequence). In DNA, the CDR3 is TGTGCCAGCAGCTTAGTATCTCAGGGGGTGGATCAGCCCCAGCATTTT. Translation: CASSLVSQGVDQPQHF.

This rearrangement joins TRBV7-2 to TRBJ2-7; 7 bases are shared with TRBD1. The CDR3 totals 15 residues. Germline V gives CDR1 SGHTA, CDR2 FQGNSA. J gave up 3 bases and V 3 bases, and 8 bases lay outside the gene matches. CDR3 loop: CASSFDGTVFYEQYF. The DNA for the CDR3 is TGTGCCAGCAGCTTTGACGGGACAGTTTTCTACGAGCAGTACTTC.

This clonotype occurred many times. The V gene is TRBV12-3 or TRBV12-4, the J gene TRBJ2-6; possible D gene TRBD2, 5 bases. The CDR3 totals 14 residues. The V and J ends lost 3 bases and 4 bases respectively, with 7 bases between them. The DNA for the CDR3 is TGTGCCAGCAGTTTGGAGGTGGGGGCCAACGTCCTGACTTTC. Translated, it gives CASSLEVGANVLTF.